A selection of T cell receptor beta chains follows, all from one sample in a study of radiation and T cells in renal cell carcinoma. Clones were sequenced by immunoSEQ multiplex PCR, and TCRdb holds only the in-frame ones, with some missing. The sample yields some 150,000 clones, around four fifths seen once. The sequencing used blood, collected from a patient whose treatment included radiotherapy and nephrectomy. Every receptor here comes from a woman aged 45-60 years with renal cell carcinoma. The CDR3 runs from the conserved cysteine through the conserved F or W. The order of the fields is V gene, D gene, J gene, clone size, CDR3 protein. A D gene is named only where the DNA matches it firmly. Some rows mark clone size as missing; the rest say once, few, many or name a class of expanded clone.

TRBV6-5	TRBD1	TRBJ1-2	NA	CASSYFGDRDGYGYTF
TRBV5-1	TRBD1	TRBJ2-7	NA	CASSLAQGVIYEQYF
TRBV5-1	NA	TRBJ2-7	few	CASRDPSYEQYF
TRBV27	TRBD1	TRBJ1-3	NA	CASSSLKGQQPSGNTIYF
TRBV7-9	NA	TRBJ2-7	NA	CASSSIIAYEQYF
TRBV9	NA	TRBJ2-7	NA	CASSVVDGRDEQYF
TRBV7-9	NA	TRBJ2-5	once	CASSLPTTEAQYF
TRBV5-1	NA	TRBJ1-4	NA	CASRTDATNEKLFF
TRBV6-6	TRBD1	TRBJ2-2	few	CASKQGDAGELFF
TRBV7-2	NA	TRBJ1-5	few	CASSSYSNQPQHF
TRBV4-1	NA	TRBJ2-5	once	CASSQEVGGVETQYF
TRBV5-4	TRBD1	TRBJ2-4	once	CASSLAGGQNIQYF
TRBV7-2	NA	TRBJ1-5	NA	CASSLGADQPQHF
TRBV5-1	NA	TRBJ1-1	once	CASSLASENTEAFF
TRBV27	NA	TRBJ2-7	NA	CASSFSQGPYEQYF
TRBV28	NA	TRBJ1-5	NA	CASSSPEAQHF
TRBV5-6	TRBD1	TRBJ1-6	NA	CASSGTGTGTHNSPLHF
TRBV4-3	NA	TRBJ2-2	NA	CASSLGPSGSTGELFF
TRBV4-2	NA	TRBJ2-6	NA	CASSQERLSGANVLTF
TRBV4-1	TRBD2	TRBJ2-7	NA	CASSQGGGEQYF
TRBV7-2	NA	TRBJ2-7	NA	CASNTGNSYEQYF
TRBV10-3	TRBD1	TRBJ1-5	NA	CAISEPGQFNQPQHF
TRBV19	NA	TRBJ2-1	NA	CASTPRWLDEQFF
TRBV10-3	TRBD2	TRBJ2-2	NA	CAIPLRGENPNTGELFF
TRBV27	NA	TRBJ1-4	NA	CASSFRTATNEKLFF
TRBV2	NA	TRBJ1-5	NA	CASSALGYSNQPQHF
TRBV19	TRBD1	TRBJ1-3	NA	CASSMTGYRGNTIYF
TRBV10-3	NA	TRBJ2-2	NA	CAISESVAANTGELFF
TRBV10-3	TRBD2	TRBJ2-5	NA	CAISGTSGDSVKTQYF
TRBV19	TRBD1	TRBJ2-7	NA	CASSIRRGQDEQYF
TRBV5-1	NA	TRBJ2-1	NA	CASSLASEQFF
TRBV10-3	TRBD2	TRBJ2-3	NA	CAISESGSLAEGTDTQYF
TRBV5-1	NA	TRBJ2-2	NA	CASSGDTSVTGELFF
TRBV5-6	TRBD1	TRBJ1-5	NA	CASSLRLGGAGQPQHF
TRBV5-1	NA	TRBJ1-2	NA	CASSLQGADGYTF
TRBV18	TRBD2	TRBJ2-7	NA	CASRRTSGRLPPSEQYF
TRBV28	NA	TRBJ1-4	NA	CASSLNEKLFF
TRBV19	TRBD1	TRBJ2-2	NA	CASSVGTGSPNTGELFF
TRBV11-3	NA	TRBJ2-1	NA	CASSRTVHQQFF
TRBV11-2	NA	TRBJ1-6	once	CASSLDRDSPLHF
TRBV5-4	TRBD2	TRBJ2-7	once	CASSLQASGSYEQYF
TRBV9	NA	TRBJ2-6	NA	CASSRNRLQESSGANVLTF
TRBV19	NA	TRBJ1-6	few	CATRGYIDSPLHF
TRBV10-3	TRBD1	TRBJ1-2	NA	CAISGTGQDYTF
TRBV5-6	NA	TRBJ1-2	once	CASSLDRAGYTF
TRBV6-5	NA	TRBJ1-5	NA	CASSRDGGNQPQHF
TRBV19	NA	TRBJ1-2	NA	CACRDPGIGGYTF
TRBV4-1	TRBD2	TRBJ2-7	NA	CASSQAPGTSGIYEQYF
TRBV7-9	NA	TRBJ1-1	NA	CASSLTGNTEAFF
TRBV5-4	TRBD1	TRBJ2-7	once	CASSSTGAYEQYF
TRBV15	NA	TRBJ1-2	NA	CATSRDRTDYGYTF
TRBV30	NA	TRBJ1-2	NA	CAWMRDSDGYTF